Listed below are T cell receptor beta chains from one sample, sequenced in a study of regulatory T cells in long-lasting Graves disease. TCRdb reprocessed the multiplex PCR reads via MiXCR and lists one record per CDR3 protein. The sample holds hundreds of thousands of distinct CDR3 sequences, 15% seen once. Sequences were derived from peripheral blood mononuclear cells (PBMCs), sampled at new diagnosis, from a patient treated with antithyroid drugs. The receptor set was obtained from a female donor with Graves disease. Each CDR3 is given with its conserved first and last residue. The D gene is left open where the match is weak. Where a row states a size, it is once, few, many or the class of an expanded clone; other rows omit it.

CASSATGTGVFLGTGELFF TGTGCCAGCAGCGCTACCGGGACAGGGGTTTTCCTCGGGACCGGGGAGCTGTTTTTT TRBD1 TRBV9 few TRBJ2-2
CASSQDDSRSDTQYF TGCGCCAGCAGCCAAGATGATAGCAGATCAGATACGCAGTATTTT NA TRBV4-3 few TRBJ2-3
CASSPQLGQGNQPQHF TGCGCCAGCAGCCCGCAGCTGGGACAGGGCAATCAGCCCCAGCATTTT TRBD1 TRBV4-1 few TRBJ1-5
CASSLHGGVNYGYTF TGTGCCAGCAGCTTGCACGGGGGGGTGAACTATGGCTACACCTTC NA TRBV5-1 many TRBJ1-2
CASSYSWTSGSTDTQYF TGTGCCAGCAGTTACTCCTGGACTAGCGGGAGCACAGATACGCAGTATTTT TRBD2 TRBV6-9 many TRBJ2-3
CAISEYRGVSEKLFF TGTGCCATCAGTGAATACAGGGGGGTATCCGAAAAACTGTTTTTT TRBD1 TRBV10-3 many TRBJ1-4
CASSLWRDIPYEQYF TGTGCCAGCAGCCTTTGGCGGGACATTCCCTACGAGCAGTACTTC NA TRBV11-1 many TRBJ2-7
CASSDSQRRNTEAFF TGTGCCAGCAGTGACTCACAGCGTAGGAACACTGAAGCTTTCTTT NA TRBV6-1 many TRBJ1-1
CASGVGLAGSIDTQYF TGTGCTAGTGGTGTGGGACTAGCGGGTTCAATAGATACGCAGTATTTT TRBD2 TRBV12-5 many TRBJ2-3
CASGQLPDTQYF TGCGCCAGCGGCCAGCTACCTGATACGCAGTATTTT NA TRBV5-1 many TRBJ2-3
CASSSYFDRGDTEAFF TGTGCCAGCAGCTCCTACTTTGACAGGGGGGACACTGAAGCTTTCTTT TRBD1 TRBV11-2 many TRBJ1-1
CATSRDRGGTTDTQYF TGTGCCACCAGCAGAGATCGGGGGGGGACCACAGATACGCAGTATTTT TRBD2 TRBV15 NA TRBJ2-3
CASRGRSYEQYF TGTGCCAGCAGAGGTCGTTCCTACGAGCAGTACTTC NA TRBV11-2 many TRBJ2-7
CASSEPLKLAGGSARYEQYF TGTGCCAGCAGTGAGCCCCTCAAACTAGCGGGGGGCTCCGCCCGCTACGAGCAGTACTTC TRBD2 TRBV2 few TRBJ2-7
CSAVGLAGVGETQYF TGCAGTGCGGTGGGACTAGCGGGAGTAGGAGAGACCCAGTACTTC TRBD2 TRBV20-1 many TRBJ2-5
CASGKTGGNQPQHF TGTGCCAGCGGAAAGACAGGGGGCAATCAGCCCCAGCATTTT TRBD1 TRBV6-1 many TRBJ1-5
CASSAGFGNQPQHF TGTGCCAGCAGTGCGGGTTTCGGCAATCAGCCCCAGCATTTT NA TRBV27 many TRBJ1-5
CASSSSSGPYEQYF TGTGCCAGCAGTTCTTCTTCAGGTCCCTACGAGCAGTACTTC NA TRBV28 many TRBJ2-7
CASSQEMRADTQYF TGCGCCAGCAGCCAAGAGATGCGGGCAGATACGCAGTATTTT NA TRBV4-1 NA TRBJ2-3
CASSLVGVGATEAFF TGTGCCAGCAGCTTAGTTGGGGTGGGGGCCACTGAAGCTTTCTTT NA TRBV7-2 many TRBJ1-1
CASSDHPAGVRDTQYF TGTGCCAGCAGTGACCATCCAGCGGGAGTAAGGGACACGCAGTATTTT TRBD2 TRBV6-1 many TRBJ2-3
CASSPIAGGNEQFF TGCGCCAGCAGTCCTATAGCGGGAGGGAATGAGCAGTTCTTC TRBD2 TRBV5-1 NA TRBJ2-1
CASSWTGRLTDTQYF TGTGCCAGCAGTTGGACAGGGAGACTCACAGATACGCAGTATTTT TRBD1 TRBV6-2/TRBV6-3 many TRBJ2-3
CASSKQTGSYEQYF TGTGCCAGCAGTAAACAGACAGGGTCCTACGAGCAGTACTTC TRBD1 TRBV27 many TRBJ2-7
CASSLSGVSGFSGYGYTF TGTGCCAGCAGCTTGTCTGGGGTTTCGGGGTTCAGCGGCTATGGCTACACCTTC NA TRBV7-3 NA TRBJ1-2
CASRPRQGTHEQYF TGTGCCAGCAGGCCACGACAGGGGACCCACGAGCAGTACTTC TRBD1 TRBV7-9 NA TRBJ2-7
CASGTVDTGELFF TGTGCCAGCGGGACAGTTGACACCGGGGAGCTGTTTTTT TRBD1 TRBV2 NA TRBJ2-2
CASSYNGAPYEQYF TGTGCCAGCAGCTATAACGGGGCTCCCTACGAGCAGTACTTC NA TRBV11-2 many TRBJ2-7
CSARPGTEKLFF TGCAGTGCTAGACCCGGGACAGAAAAACTGTTTTTT NA TRBV20-1 many TRBJ1-4
CASSVVGSHQETQYF TGTGCCAGCAGCGTAGTCGGCTCGCACCAAGAGACCCAGTACTTC NA TRBV9 once TRBJ2-5
CASSLDRDNSYEQYF TGTGCCAGCAGCCTAGACAGGGACAACTCCTACGAGCAGTACTTC TRBD1 TRBV28 many TRBJ2-7
CASSPPTGVGTDTQYF TGTGCCAGCTCACCACCGACGGGAGTTGGGACAGATACGCAGTATTTT NA TRBV18 NA TRBJ2-3
CASSPPGTGGEKLFF TGTGCCAGCAGCCCCCCCGGGACAGGGGGTGAAAAACTGTTTTTT TRBD1 TRBV3-1 many TRBJ1-4
CATSDLLGGETQYF TGTGCCACCAGTGATTTGCTCGGGGGGGAGACCCAGTACTTC TRBD2 TRBV24-1 many TRBJ2-5
CSVRQETQYF TGCAGCGTTCGACAAGAGACCCAGTACTTC NA TRBV29-1 many TRBJ2-5
CSVKSGTVNEKLFF TGCAGCGTCAAATCCGGGACGGTAAATGAAAAACTGTTTTTT NA TRBV29-1 many TRBJ1-4
CASSPGQEYNEQFF TGCGCCAGCAGCCCTGGACAGGAGTACAATGAGCAGTTCTTC TRBD1 TRBV5-1 few TRBJ2-1
CASSPQRGASNQPQHF TGTGCCAGCAGCCCCCAACGTGGGGCTAGCAATCAGCCCCAGCATTTT NA TRBV7-8 many TRBJ1-5
CASSGPTYEQYF TGTGCCAGCAGTGGGCCAACCTACGAGCAGTACTTC NA TRBV27 many TRBJ2-7
CASGMTETGPWGYTF TGTGCCAGCGGCATGACCGAGACAGGGCCCTGGGGCTACACCTTC TRBD1 TRBV27 many TRBJ1-2